This TCR beta chain was identified in a study of OX40 agonist ivuxolimab in advanced cancers. Blood samples were obtained at baseline, cycle 4 day 1, and cycle 7 day 1. This clone showed up just once. Sequenced by immunoSEQ multiplex PCR; TCRdb stores in-frame clones only, minus some. The sample includes 40,000 to 45,000 clones, 70% to 90% of them seen just once. This sequence was found in an adult with an advanced solid tumor such as melanoma, head and neck, liver or kidney cancer. The starting material was CD4+ or CD8+ T cells sorted from blood, obtained in a trial of the OX40 agonist ivuxolimab.

The CDR3 nucleotides read TGCGCCAGCAGCTTTGAAAGTCCCTCTGGAAACACCATATATTTT. It is translated as CASSFESPSGNTIYF. The genes are TRBV5-1 and TRBJ1-3; D is ambiguous. Deletions cut 2 bases from V and 0 bases from J, with 9 bases between. Per the germline V gene, CDR1 is SGHRS and CDR2 is YFSETQ. CDR3 length: 15 amino acids.